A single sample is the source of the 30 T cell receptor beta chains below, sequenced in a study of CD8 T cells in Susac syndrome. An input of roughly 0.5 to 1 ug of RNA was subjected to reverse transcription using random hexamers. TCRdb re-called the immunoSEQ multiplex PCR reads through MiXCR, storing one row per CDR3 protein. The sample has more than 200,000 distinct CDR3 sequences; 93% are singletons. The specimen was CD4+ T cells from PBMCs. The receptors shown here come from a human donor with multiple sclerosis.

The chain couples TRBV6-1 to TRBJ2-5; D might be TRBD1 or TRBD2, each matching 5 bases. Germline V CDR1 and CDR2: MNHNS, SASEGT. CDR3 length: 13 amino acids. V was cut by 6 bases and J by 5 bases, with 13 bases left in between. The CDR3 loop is CASSRDQAETQYF. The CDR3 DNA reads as TGTGCCAGCAGCCGGGACCAGGCGGAGACCCAGTACTTC.

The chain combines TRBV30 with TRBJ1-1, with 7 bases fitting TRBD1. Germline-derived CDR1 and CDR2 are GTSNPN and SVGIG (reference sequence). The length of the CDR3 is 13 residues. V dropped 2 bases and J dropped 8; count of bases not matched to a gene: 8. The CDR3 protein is CAWSTGVGWEAFF. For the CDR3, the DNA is TGTGCCTGGAGTACAGGGGTCGGGTGGGAAGCTTTCTTT.

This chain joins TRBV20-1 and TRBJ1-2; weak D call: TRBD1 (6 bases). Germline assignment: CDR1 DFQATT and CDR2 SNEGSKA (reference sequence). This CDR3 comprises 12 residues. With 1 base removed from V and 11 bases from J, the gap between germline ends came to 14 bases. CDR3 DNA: TGCAGTGCTAGAGTGTCGGGGGCGTGGTACACCTTC. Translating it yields CSARVSGAWYTF.

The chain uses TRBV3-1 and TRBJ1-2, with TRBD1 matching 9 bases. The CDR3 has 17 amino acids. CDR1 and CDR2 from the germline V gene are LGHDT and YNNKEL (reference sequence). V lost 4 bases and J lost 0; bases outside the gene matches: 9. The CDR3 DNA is TGTGCCAGCAGCCTGACAGGGGGGCGCTGGCCTAACTATGGCTACACCTTC. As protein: CASSLTGGRWPNYGYTF.

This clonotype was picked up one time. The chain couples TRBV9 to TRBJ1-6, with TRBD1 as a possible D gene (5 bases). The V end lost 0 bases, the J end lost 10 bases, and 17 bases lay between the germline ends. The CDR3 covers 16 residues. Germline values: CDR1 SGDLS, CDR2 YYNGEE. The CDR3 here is CASSVAGRAGGSPLHF. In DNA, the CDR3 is TGTGCCAGCAGCGTAGCGGGCAGGGCTGGAGGATCACCCCTCCACTTT.

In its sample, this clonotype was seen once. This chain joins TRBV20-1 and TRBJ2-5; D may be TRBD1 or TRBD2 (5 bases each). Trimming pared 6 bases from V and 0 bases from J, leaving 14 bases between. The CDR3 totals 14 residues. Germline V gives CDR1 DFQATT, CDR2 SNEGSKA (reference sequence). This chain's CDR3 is CSASPSGHQETQYF. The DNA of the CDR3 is TGCAGTGCATCCCCCTCGGGGCACCAAGAGACCCAGTACTTC.

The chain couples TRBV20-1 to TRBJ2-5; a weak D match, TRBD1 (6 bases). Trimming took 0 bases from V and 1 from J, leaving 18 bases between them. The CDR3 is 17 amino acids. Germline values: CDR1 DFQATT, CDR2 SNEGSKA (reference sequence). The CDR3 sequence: CSARDRPRRDTQETQYF. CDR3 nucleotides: TGCAGTGCTAGAGATCGCCCCCGCCGGGACACCCAAGAGACCCAGTACTTC.

CDR3 residues: CASSLQGQGSTGELFF. CDR3 sequence (DNA): TGCGCCAGCAGCTTGCAGGGACAGGGGTCAACCGGGGAGCTGTTTTTT. This chain links TRBV5-1 with TRBJ2-2; 10 bases align to TRBD1. The V segment lost 1 base and the J segment 5 bases; nucleotides outside the gene matches: 5. Germline V CDR1 and CDR2: SGHRS, YFSETQ. The CDR3 spans 16 residues.

In DNA form, the CDR3 reads TGCGCCAGCAGCACTCAACAGAAACCCTATGGCTACACCTTC. The encoded protein is CASSTQQKPYGYTF. V usage is TRBV4-1 and J usage is TRBJ1-2; no firm D call. Trimming pared 5 bases from V and 4 bases from J, leaving 14 bases between. The CDR3 runs to 14 residues. CDR1 and CDR2 (germline): MGHRA, YSYEKL.

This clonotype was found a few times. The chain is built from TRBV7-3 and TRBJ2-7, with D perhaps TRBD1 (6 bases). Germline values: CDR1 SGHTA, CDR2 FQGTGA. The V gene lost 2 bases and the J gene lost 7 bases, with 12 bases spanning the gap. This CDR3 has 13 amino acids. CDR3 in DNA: TGTGCCAGCAGCTTAGCAGGGGCGAGGGAGCAGTACTTC. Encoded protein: CASSLAGAREQYF.

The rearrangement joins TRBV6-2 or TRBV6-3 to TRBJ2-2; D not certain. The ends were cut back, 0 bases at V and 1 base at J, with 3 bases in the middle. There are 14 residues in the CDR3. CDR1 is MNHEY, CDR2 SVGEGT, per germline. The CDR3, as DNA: TGTGCCAGCAGTTACTCGAGGAACACCGGGGAGCTGTTTTTT. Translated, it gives CASSYSRNTGELFF.

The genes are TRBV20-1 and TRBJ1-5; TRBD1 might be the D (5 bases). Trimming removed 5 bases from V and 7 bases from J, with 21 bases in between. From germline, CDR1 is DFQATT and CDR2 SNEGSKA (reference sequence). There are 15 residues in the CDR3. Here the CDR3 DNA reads TGCAGTGCTCCATTACAGGCCCTATGGAGGCAGCCCCAGCATTTT. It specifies CSAPLQALWRQPQHF.

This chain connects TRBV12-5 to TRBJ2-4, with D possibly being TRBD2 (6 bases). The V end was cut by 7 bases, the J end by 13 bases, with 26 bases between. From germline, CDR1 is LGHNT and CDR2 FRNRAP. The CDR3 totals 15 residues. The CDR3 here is CASAQDLLAAGYQYF. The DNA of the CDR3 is TGTGCTAGTGCCCAAGACCTGTTAGCGGCCGGATACCAGTACTTC.

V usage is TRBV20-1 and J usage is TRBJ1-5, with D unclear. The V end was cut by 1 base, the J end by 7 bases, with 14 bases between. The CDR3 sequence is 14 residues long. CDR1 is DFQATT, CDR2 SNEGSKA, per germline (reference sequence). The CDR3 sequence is CSARAAWLRQPQHF. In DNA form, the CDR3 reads TGCAGTGCTAGAGCCGCTTGGCTCAGGCAGCCCCAGCATTTT.

CDR3 DNA sequence: TGTGCTAGTGGACGGGGGACCCGGAACGAGGAGACCCAGTACTTC. It yields the protein CASGRGTRNEETQYF. The chain combines TRBV12-5 with TRBJ2-5, with D possibly TRBD2 on 6 matching bases. The CDR3 sequence is 15 residues long. V gave up 6 bases and J gave up 5 bases, with 19 bases separating them. Germline V CDR1 and CDR2: LGHNT, FRNRAP.

Written as DNA, the CDR3 is TGTGCCGATGACTCGCTCGGGGGCTCTGGGGCCAACGTCCTGACTTTC. As protein: CADDSLGGSGANVLTF. The chain recombines TRBV7-3 with TRBJ2-6, with a weak D call TRBD2 (6 bases). Per the germline V gene, CDR1 is SGHTA and CDR2 is FQGTGA. Between the trimmed V and J ends, which lost 11 bases and 0 bases, there was a span of 17 bases. The CDR3 spans 16 residues.

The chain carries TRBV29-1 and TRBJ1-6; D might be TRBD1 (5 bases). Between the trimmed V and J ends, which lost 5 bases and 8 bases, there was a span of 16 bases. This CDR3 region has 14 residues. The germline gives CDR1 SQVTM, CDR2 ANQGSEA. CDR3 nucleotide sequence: TGCAGCGTTTCAATGGGGACTGACGATTCACCCCTCCACTTT. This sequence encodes CSVSMGTDDSPLHF. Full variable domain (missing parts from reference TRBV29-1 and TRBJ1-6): SAVISQKPSRDICQRGTSLTIQCQVDSQVTMMFWYRQQPGQSLTLIATANQGSEATYESGFVIDKFPISRPNLTFSTLTVSNMSPEDSSIYLCSVSMGTDDSPLHFGNGTRLTVT.

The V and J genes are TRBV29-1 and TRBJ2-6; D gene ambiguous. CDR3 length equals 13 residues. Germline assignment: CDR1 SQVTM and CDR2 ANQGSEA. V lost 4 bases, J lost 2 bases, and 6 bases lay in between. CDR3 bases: TGCAGCGTTGCCGGCCCTGGGGCCAACGTCCTGACTTTC. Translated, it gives CSVAGPGANVLTF.

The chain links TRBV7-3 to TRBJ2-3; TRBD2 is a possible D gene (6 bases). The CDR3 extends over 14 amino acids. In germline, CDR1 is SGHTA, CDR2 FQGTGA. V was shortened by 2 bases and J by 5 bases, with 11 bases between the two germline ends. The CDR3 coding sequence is TGTGCCAGCAGCTTAGGGAGGCCGGGAGATACGCAGTATTTT. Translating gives CASSLGRPGDTQYF.

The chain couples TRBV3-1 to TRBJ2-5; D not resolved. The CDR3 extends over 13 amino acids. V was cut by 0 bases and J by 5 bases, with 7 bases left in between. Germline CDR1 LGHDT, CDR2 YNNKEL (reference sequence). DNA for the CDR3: TGTGCCAGCAGCCAAGATTGGTGGGAGACCCAGTACTTC. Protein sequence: CASSQDWWETQYF.

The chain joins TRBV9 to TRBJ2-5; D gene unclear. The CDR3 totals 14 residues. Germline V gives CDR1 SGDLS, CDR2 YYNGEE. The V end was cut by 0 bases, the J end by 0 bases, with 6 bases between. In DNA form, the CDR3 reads TGTGCCAGCAGCGTAGGGGTTAACCAAGAGACCCAGTACTTC. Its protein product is CASSVGVNQETQYF.

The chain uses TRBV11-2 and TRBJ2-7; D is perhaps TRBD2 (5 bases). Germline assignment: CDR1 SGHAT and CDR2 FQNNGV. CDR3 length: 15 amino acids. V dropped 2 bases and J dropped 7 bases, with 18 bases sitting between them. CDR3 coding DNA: TGTGCCAGCAGCTTACGCAGGACCCAAACGGGAGAGCAGTACTTC. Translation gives CASSLRRTQTGEQYF.

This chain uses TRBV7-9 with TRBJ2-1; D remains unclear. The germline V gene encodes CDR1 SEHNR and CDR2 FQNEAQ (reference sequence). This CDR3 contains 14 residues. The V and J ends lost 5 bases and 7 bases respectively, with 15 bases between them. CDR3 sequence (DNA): TGTGCCAGCAGCATCCAATTACTGGCAAATGAGCAGTTCTTC. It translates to CASSIQLLANEQFF.

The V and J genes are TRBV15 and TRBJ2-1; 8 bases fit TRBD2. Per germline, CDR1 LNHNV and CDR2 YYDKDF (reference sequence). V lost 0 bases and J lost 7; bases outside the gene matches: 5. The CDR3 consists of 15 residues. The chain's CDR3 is CATSRERGGRNEQFF. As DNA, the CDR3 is TGTGCCACCAGCAGAGAACGGGGGGGCCGAAATGAGCAGTTCTTC.

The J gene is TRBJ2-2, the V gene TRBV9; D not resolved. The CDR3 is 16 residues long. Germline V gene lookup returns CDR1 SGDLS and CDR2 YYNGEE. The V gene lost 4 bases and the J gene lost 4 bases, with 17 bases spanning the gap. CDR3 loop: CASSPLSVVGTGELFF. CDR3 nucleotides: TGTGCCAGCAGCCCCCTTTCGGTGGTCGGCACCGGGGAGCTGTTTTTT.

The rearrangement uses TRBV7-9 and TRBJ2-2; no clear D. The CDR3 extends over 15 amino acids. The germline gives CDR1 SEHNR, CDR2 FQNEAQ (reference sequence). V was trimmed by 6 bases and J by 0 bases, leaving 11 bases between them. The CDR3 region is CASRRTEANTGELFF. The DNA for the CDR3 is TGTGCCAGCAGGCGGACGGAAGCGAACACCGGGGAGCTGTTTTTT.

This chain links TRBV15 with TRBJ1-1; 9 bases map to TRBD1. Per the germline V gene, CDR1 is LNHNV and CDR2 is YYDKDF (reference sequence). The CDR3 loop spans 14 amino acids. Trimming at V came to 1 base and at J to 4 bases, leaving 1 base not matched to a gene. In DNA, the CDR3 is TGTGCCACCAGCAGAGTACAGGGGGCCACTGAAGCTTTCTTT. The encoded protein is CATSRVQGATEAFF.

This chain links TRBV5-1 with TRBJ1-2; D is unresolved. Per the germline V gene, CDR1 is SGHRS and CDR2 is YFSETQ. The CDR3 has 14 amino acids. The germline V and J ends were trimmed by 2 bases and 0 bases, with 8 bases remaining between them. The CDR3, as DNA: TGCGCCAGCAGCTTAGGCAGTACTAACTATGGCTACACCTTC. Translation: CASSLGSTNYGYTF.

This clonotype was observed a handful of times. The CDR3 spells CASSLTDRSYEQYF. CDR3 in DNA: TGTGCCAGCAGCCTCACGGACAGATCCTACGAGCAGTACTTC. The genes are TRBV9 and TRBJ2-7; a possible D gene is TRBD1 (6 bases). The CDR3 is made up of 14 amino acids. Trimming took off 4 bases at V and 1 base at J, with 12 bases between the two ends. Germline V gene data show CDR1 as SGDLS and CDR2 as YYNGEE.

The CDR3 DNA follows: TGTGCCTGGACCTCCTTACTAGCGGGAGGGAACACCGGGGAGCTGTTTTTT. Residues: CAWTSLLAGGNTGELFF. The rearrangement uses TRBV30 and TRBJ2-2; 12 nucleotides match TRBD2. The V segment lost 4 bases and the J segment 1 base; nucleotides outside the gene matches: 7. Germline CDR1 is GTSNPN and CDR2 is SVGIG (reference sequence). The CDR3 totals 17 residues.